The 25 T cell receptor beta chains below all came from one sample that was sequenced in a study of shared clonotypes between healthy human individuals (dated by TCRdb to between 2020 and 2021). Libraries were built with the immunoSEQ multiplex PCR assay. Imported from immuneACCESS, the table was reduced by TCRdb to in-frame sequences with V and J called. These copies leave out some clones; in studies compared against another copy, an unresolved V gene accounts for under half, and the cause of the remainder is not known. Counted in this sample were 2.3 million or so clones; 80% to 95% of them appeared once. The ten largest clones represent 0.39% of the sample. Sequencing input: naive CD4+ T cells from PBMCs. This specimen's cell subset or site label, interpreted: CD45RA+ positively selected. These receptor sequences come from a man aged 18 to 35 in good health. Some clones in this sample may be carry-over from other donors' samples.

The DNA of the CDR3 is TGTGCCAGCAGCAGGGCCGGGACAGGGACGTATGGCTACACCTTC. Translating it yields CASSRAGTGTYGYTF. V gene TRBV5-8 combines with J gene TRBJ1-2; 9 bases align to TRBD1. This CDR3 is built from 15 residues. The J segment lost 5 bases and the V segment lost 4 bases, leaving 9 bases of the junction unmatched. Looked up from germline, CDR1 is SGHTS and CDR2 is YDEGEE.

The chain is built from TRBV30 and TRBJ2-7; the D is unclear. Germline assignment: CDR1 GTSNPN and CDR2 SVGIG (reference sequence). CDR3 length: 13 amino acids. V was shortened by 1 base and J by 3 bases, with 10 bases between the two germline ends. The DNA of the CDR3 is TGTGCCTGGAGTGAGCTGGGTGGCTACGAGCAGTACTTC. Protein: CAWSELGGYEQYF.

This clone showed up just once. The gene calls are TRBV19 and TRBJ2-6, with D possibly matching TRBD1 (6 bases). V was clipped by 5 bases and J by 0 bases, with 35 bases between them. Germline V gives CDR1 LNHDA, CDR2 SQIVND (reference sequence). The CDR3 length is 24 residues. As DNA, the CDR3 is TGTGCCAGTAGTCCCTCTCGAGTGGGCAGGGGCACCTCTTTTGAAGCCTCTGGGGCCAACGTCCTGACTTTC. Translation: CASSPSRVGRGTSFEASGANVLTF.

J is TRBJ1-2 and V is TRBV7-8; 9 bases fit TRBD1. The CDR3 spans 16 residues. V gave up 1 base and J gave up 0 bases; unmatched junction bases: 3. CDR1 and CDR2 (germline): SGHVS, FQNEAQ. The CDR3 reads CASSLEGDRANYGYTF. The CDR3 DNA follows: TGTGCCAGCAGCTTAGAGGGGGACAGGGCTAACTATGGCTACACCTTC.

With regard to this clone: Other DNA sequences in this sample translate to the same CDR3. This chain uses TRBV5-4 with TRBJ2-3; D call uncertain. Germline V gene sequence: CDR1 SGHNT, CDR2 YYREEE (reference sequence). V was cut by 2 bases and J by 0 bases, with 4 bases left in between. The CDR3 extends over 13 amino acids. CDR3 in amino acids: CASSFRSTDTQYF. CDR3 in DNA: TGTGCCAGCAGCTTTCGAAGCACAGATACGCAGTATTTT.

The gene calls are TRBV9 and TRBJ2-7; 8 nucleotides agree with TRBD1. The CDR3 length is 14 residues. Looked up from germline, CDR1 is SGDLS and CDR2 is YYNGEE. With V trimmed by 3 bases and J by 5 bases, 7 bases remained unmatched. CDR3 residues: CASSAGQATDEQYF. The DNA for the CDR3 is TGTGCCAGCAGCGCGGGACAGGCCACGGACGAGCAGTACTTC.

Here the CDR3 reads CASRPGGQGTYEQYF. CDR3 in DNA: TGTGCCAGCAGACCGGGGGGGCAGGGCACCTACGAGCAGTACTTC. This sequence joins TRBV28 and TRBJ2-7; TRBD2 aligns across 8 bases. The CDR3 extends over 15 amino acids. Per the germline V gene, CDR1 is MDHEN and CDR2 is SYDVKM. The trim removed 6 bases at V and 2 bases at J, leaving 9 bases unmatched.

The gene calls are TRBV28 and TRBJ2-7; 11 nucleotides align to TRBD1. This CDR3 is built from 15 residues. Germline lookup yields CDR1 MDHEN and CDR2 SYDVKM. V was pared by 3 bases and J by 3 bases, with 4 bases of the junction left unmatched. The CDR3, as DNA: TGTGCCAGCAGTTTTACCGGGACAGGGGGCTACGAGCAGTACTTC. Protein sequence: CASSFTGTGGYEQYF. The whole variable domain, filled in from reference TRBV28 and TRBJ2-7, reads DVKVTQSSRYLVKRTGEKVFLECVQDMDHENMFWYRQDPGLGLRLIYFSYDVKMKEKGDIPEGYSVSREKKERFSLILESASTNQTSMYLCASSFTGTGGYEQYFGPGTRLTVT.

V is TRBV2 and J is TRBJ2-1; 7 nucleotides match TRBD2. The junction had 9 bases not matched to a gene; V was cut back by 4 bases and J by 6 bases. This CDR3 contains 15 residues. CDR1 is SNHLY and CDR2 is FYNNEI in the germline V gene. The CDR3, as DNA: TGTGCCAGCAGTGTGACTAGCCCGCCAATCAATGAGCAGTTCTTC. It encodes CASSVTSPPINEQFF.

CDR3 coding DNA: TGTGCCAGCAGTAAAACTAGCAATCAGCCCCAGCATTTT. It yields the protein CASSKTSNQPQHF. V gene TRBV6-1 combines with J gene TRBJ1-5; no firm D call. The CDR3 covers 13 residues. V lost 5 bases and J 0 bases, leaving 5 bases between the germline ends. Germline-derived CDR1 and CDR2 are MNHNS and SASEGT.

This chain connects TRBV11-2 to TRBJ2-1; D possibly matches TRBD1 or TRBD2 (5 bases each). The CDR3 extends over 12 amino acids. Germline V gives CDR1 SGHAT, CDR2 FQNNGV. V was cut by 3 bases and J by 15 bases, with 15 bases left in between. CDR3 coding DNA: TGTGCCAGCAGCTTCAGTGGGACGTCGTCGTTCTTC. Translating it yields CASSFSGTSSFF.

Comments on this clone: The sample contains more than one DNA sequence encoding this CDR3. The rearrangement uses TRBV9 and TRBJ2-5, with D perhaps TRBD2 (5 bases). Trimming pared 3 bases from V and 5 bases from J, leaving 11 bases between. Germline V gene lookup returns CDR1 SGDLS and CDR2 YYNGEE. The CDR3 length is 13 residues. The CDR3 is CASSGTSLETQYF. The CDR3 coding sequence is TGTGCCAGCAGCGGTACTAGTCTCGAGACCCAGTACTTC.

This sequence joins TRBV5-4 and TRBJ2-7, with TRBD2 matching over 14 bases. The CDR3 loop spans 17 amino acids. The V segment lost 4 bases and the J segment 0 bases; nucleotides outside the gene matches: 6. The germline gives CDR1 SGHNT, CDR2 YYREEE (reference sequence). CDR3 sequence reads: CASSTGLAGEVSYEQYF. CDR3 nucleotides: TGTGCCAGCAGCACGGGACTAGCGGGAGAGGTCTCCTACGAGCAGTACTTC.

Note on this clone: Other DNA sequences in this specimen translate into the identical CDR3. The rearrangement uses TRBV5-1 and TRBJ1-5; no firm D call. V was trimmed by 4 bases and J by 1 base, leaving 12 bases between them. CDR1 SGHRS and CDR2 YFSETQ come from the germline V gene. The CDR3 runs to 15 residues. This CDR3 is CASSLEGGSNQPQHF. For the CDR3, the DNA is TGCGCCAGCAGCCTTGAGGGTGGGAGCAATCAGCCCCAGCATTTT.

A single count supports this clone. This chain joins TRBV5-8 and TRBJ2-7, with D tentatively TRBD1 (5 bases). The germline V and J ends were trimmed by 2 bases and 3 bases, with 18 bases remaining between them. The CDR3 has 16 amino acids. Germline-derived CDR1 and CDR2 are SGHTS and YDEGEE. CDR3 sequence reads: CASSFSPSGRVYEQYF. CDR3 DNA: TGTGCCAGCAGCTTTTCCCCGTCTGGCAGGGTCTACGAGCAGTACTTC.

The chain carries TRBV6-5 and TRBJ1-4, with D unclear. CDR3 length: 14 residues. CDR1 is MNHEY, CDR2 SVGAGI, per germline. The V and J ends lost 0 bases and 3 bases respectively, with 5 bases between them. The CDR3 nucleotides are TGTGCCAGCAGTTACTCGTGGTCTAATGAAAAACTGTTTTTT. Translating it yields CASSYSWSNEKLFF.

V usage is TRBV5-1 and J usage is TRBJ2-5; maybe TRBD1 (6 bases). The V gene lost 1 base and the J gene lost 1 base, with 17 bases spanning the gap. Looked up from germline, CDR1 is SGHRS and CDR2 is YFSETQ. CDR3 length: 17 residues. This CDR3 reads CASSLQGFAGSQETQYF. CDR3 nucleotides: TGCGCCAGCAGCTTGCAGGGGTTTGCAGGTAGCCAAGAGACCCAGTACTTC.

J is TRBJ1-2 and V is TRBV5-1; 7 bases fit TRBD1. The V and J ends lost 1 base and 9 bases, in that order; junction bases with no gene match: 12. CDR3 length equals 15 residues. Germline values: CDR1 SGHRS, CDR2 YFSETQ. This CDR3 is CASSLLTGAPESYTF. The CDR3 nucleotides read TGCGCCAGCAGCTTGCTCACAGGGGCTCCTGAGAGCTACACCTTC.

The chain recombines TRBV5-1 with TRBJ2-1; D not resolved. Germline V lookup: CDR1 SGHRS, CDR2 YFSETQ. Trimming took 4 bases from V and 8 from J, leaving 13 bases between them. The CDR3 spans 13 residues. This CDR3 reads CASSAQRHDEQFF. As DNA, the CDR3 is TGCGCCAGCAGCGCCCAGAGGCACGATGAGCAGTTCTTC.

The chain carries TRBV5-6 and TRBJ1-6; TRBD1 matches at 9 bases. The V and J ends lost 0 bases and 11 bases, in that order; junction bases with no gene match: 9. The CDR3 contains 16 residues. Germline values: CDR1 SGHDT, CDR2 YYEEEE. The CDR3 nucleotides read TGTGCCAGCAGCTTGGGGAACCGGGACAGGGTGCCACCCCTCCACTTT. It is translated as CASSLGNRDRVPPLHF.

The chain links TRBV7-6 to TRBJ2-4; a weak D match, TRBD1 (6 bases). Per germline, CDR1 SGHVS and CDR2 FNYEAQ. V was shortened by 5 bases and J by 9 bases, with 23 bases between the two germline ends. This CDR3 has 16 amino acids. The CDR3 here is CASSPTGGRLGAIQYF. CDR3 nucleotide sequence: TGTGCCAGCAGCCCTACCGGCGGCCGATTGGGGGCCATTCAGTACTTC.

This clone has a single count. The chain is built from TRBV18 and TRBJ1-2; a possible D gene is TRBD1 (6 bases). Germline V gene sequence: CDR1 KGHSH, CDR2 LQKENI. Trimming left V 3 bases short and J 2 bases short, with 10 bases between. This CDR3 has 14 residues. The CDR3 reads CASSPGAENYGYTF. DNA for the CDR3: TGTGCCAGCTCACCGGGGGCGGAAAACTATGGCTACACCTTC.

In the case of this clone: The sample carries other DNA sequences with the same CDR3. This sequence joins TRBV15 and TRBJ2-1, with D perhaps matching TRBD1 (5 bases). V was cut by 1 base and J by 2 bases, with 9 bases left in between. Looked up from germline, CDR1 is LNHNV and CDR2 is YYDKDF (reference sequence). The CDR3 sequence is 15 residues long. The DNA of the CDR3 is TGTGCCACCAGCAGAGGGGGCGGAGCCTACAATGAGCAGTTCTTC. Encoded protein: CATSRGGGAYNEQFF.

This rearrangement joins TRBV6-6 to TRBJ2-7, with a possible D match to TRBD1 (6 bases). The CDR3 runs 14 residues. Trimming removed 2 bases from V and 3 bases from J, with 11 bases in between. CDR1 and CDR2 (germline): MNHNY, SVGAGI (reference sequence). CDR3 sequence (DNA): TGTGCCAGCAGTTACACGCAGGGGAGCTACGAGCAGTACTTC. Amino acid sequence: CASSYTQGSYEQYF.

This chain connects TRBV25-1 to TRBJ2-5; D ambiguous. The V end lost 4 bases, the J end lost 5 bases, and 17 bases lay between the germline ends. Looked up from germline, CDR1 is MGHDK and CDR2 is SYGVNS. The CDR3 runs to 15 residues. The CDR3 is CASSAPGSVGETQYF. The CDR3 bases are TGTGCCAGCAGTGCCCCCGGGTCAGTGGGGGAGACCCAGTACTTC.